The present entry profiles one T cell receptor beta chain with its context. Its antigen is as yet unknown. This specimen comes from a study of blood T cells in healthy people across ages. Study conclusions and caveats: Older individuals had lower TCR beta diversity per million T cells (the decline was roughly linear). The donors' CMV status was not determined, possibly confounding changes in expanded clonotypes.

Then a second PCR, running roughly 7 to 11 cycles, was carried out with a sample-barcoded 5' primer and a J-beta primer mix. Researchers report that a template-switch adaptor with 12 random nucleotides tagged each cDNA molecule. TCRdb independently ran MiXCR on the 5' RACE reads; one entry per CDR3 protein. The data hold about 2 million distinct CDR3 sequences, with around half observed a single time. Deletions cut 4 bases from V and 7 bases from J, with 21 bases between. The CDR3 length is 16 residues. Germline CDR1 reads SGHRS; CDR2 reads YFSETQ. The rearrangement uses TRBV5-1 and TRBJ2-1; D perhaps matches TRBD1 (5 bases). Material for sequencing was blood. This receptor was taken from a woman in her thirties or forties in good health. The CDR3 region has the DNA TGCGCCAGCAGCCCTACCGCGCCGGCGACAGAGAATGAGCAGTTCTTC. It encodes CASSPTAPATENEQFF.